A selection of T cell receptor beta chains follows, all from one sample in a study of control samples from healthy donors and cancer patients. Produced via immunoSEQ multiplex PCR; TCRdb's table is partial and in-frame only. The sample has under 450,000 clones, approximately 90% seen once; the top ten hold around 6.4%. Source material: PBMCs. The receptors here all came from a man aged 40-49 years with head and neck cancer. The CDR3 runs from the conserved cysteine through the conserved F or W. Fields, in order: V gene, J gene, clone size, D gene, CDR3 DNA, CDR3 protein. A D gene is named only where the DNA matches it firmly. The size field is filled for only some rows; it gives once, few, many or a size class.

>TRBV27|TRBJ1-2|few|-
TGTGCCAGCAGTTTATCCTTACACGGAGTAGATACCTATGGCTACACCTTC
CASSLSLHGVDTYGYTF
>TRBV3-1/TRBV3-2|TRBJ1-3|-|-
TGTGCCAGCAGCCATAGGGACTTAGGCTCTGGAAACACCATATATTTT
CASSHRDLGSGNTIYF
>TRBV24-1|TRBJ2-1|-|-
TGTGCCACCAGTGATCCGCGGCGTCGAGGGGACCTCAATGAGCAGTTCTTC
CATSDPRRRGDLNEQFF
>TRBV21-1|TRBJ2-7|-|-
TGTGCCAGCAGCAAAGTGGGACAGGTATCCTACGAGCAGTACTTC
CASSKVGQVSYEQYF
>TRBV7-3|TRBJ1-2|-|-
TGTGCCAGCGGGGAGGGACTCGACTATGGCTACACCTTC
CASGEGLDYGYTF
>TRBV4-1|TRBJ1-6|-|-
TGCGCCAGCAGCCAAGATCCGGGGGGGCAGGTGAATTCACCCCTCCACTTT
CASSQDPGGQVNSPLHF
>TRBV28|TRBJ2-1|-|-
TGTGCCACCCGCCCGGACTACTCCTACAATGAGCAGTTCTTC
CATRPDYSYNEQFF
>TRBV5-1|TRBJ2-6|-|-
TGCGCCAGCAGTGAGGGGGCTGGGGCCAACGTCCTGACTTTC
CASSEGAGANVLTF
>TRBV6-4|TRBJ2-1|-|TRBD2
TGTGCCAGCAGCGCACTAGCGGGAGGATACAATGAGCAGTTCTTC
CASSALAGGYNEQFF
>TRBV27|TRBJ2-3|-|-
TGTGCCAGCCTCCAGCGGGGCACAGATACGCAGTATTTT
CASLQRGTDTQYF
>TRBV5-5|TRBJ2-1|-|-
TGTGCCAGCAGCTTGTTAGGGGGGGCTGGGAATGAGCAGTTCTTC
CASSLLGGAGNEQFF
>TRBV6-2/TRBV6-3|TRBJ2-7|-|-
TGTGCCAGCAGCCCAGAACCGGTAAACTCCTACGAGCAGTACTTC
CASSPEPVNSYEQYF
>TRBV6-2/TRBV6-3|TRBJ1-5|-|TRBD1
TGTGCCAGCAGCCCAGGAAAGGGACAGATGAGTCAGCCCCAGCATTTT
CASSPGKGQMSQPQHF
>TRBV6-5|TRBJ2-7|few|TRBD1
TGTGCCAGCAGTTGGGACAGGCTAGGCTACGAGCAGTACTTC
CASSWDRLGYEQYF
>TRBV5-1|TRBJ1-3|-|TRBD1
TGCGCCAGCAGATCGGACAGGAGCTCTGGAAACACCATATATTTT
CASRSDRSSGNTIYF
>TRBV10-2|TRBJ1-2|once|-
TGCGCCAGCAGTGAGAGGCAAATGGATGGCTACACCTTC
CASSERQMDGYTF
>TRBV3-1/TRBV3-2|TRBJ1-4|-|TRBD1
TGTGCCAGCAGCCATTCAGACAGGGGTCGGAGGGGTAATGAAAAACTGTTTTTT
CASSHSDRGRRGNEKLFF
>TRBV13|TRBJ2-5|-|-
TGTGCCAGCAGCTCCGCCCGAAGGGAGGACAGGGAGACCCAGTACTTC
CASSSARREDRETQYF
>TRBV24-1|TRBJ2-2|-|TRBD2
TGTGCCACCAGTGATATGGGACTAGCACTCGGGGAGCTGTTTTTT
CATSDMGLALGELFF
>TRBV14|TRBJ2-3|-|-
TGTGCCAGCAGTCAGGGCCTCACCGGGCCGGCGAGCACAGATACGCAGTATTTT
CASSQGLTGPASTDTQYF
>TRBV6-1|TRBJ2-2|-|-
TGTGCCAGCAGTGACAACCCGAACACCGGGGAGCTGTTTTTT
CASSDNPNTGELFF
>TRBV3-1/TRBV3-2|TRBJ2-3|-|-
TGTGCCAGCAGCCAAGGGATTACGCAGTATTTT
CASSQGITQYF
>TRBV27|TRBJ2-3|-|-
TGTGCCAGCAGTTTATTAGGCTCAGATACGCAGTATTTT
CASSLLGSDTQYF
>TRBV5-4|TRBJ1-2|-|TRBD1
TGTGCCAGCACCCCTCAAGTCGGGTCCTGGGGGACAGGCTTGGGCTACACCTTC
CASTPQVGSWGTGLGYTF
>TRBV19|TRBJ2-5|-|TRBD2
TGTGCCAGTAGTCCGCAGCGGGGGACCCAAGAGACCCAGTACTTC
CASSPQRGTQETQYF
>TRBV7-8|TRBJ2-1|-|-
TGTGCCAGCAGCTTAGTAGGCGGCAGAGGCATCAATGAGCAGTTCTTC
CASSLVGGRGINEQFF
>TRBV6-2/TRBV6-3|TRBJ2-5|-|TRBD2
TGTGCCAGCAGTTACCTAGCGGGGCAACCCGAGACCCAGTACTTC
CASSYLAGQPETQYF
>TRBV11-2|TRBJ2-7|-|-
TGTGCCAGCAGCTTAGATCTTAGCACCTACGAGCAGTACTTC
CASSLDLSTYEQYF
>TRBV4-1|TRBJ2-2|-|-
TGCGCCAGCAGCCTTACAGGAGGGGCAGGTTGGGAGCTGTTTTTT
CASSLTGGAGWELFF
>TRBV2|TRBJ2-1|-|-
TGTGCCAGGGCCGTTATACGGGACAACTACAATGAGCAGTTCTTC
CARAVIRDNYNEQFF
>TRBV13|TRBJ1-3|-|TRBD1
TGTGCCAGCAGCTTCGGACAGGGGGTATCTGGAAACACCATATATTTT
CASSFGQGVSGNTIYF
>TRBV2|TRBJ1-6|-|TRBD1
TGTGCCAGCAGTATCGGACAGGGGGATCATAATTCACCCCTCCACTTT
CASSIGQGDHNSPLHF
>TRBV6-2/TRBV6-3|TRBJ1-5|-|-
TGTGCCAGCAGCCACAGGGATCAGCCCCAGCATTTT
CASSHRDQPQHF
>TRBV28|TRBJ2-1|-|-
TGTGCCAGCAGCTTAATTGGGACATCCAAGGACTACAATGAGCAGTTCTTC
CASSLIGTSKDYNEQFF
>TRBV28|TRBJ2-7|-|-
TGTGCCAGCAGTTATCCGGGAAAGTGGCAGTACTTC
CASSYPGKWQYF
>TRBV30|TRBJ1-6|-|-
TGTGCCTGGAGTAATGGGCTCTGGGAATCACCCCTCCACTTT
CAWSNGLWESPLHF
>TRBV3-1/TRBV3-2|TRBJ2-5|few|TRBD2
TGTGCCAGCAGCCAAGAAAACCGGGGGGACTCAGAGACCCAGTACTTC
CASSQENRGDSETQYF
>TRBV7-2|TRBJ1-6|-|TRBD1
TGTGCCAGCAGCTTAGGGGGACAGGGGTATTCACCCCTCCACTTT
CASSLGGQGYSPLHF
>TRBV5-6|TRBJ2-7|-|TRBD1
TGTGCCAGCAACTTCGGGACAGGGGTGTACGAGCAGTACTTC
CASNFGTGVYEQYF
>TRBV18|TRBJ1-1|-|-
TGTGCCAGCTCACCCATCCGGGCAGATCTGAACACTGAAGCTTTCTTT
CASSPIRADLNTEAFF
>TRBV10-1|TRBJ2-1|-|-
TGCGCCAGCAGCAAGGACAGTTACAATGAGCAGTTCTTC
CASSKDSYNEQFF
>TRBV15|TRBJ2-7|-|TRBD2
TGTGCCACCAGCAACCCGGGACTAGCTTCCTACGAGCAGTACTTC
CATSNPGLASYEQYF
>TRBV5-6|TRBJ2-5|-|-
TGTGCCAGCAGCTTGGTTACAGGGCCGGAGTGGAAGACCCAGTACTTC
CASSLVTGPEWKTQYF
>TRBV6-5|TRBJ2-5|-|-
TGTGCCAGCAGTACCGGGGGAGCGGGAGAGACCCAGTACTTC
CASSTGGAGETQYF
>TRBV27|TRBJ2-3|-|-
TGTGCCAGCAGTTTATTGAACACAGATACGCAGTATTTT
CASSLLNTDTQYF
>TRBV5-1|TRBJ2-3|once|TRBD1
TGCGCCAGCAGCTTGTCTGCAGGACAGGCAAACTTGATAAGCACAGATACGCAGTATTTT
CASSLSAGQANLISTDTQYF
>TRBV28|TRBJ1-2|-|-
TGTGCCAGCAGTCTCCCACCGGGGCCCCCGTCTTATGGCTACACCTTC
CASSLPPGPPSYGYTF
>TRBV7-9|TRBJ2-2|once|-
TGTGCCAGCACCAAGCGTGTCGGGACTGATCGCACCGGGGAGCTGTTTTTT
CASTKRVGTDRTGELFF